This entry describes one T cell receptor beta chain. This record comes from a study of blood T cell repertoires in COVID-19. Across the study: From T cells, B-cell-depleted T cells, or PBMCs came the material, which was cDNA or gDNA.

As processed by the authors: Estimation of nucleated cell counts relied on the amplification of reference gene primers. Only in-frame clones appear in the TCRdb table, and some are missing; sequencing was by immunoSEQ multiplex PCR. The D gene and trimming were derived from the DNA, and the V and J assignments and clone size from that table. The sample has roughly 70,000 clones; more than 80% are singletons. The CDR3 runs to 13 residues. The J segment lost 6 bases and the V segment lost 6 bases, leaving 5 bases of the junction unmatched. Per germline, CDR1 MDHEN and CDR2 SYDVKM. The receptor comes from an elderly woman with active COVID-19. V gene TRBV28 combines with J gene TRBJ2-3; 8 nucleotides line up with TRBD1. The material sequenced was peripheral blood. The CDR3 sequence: CASRPGGADTQYF. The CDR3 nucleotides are TGTGCCAGCAGACCAGGGGGCGCGGATACGCAGTATTTT. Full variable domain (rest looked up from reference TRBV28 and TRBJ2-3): DVKVTQSSRYLVKRTGEKVFLECVQDMDHENMFWYRQDPGLGLRLIYFSYDVKMKEKGDIPEGYSVSREKKERFSLILESASTNQTSMYLCASRPGGADTQYFGPGTRLTVL.